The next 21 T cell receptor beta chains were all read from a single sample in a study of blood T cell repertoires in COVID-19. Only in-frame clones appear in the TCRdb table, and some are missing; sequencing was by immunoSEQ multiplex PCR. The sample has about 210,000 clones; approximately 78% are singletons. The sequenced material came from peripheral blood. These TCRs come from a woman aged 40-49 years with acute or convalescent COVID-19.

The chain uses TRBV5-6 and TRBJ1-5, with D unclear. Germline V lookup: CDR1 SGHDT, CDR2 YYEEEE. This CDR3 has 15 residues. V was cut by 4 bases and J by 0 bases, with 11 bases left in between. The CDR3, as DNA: TGTGCCAGCAGCCTAGGATTCTATAGCAATCAGCCCCAGCATTTT. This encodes CASSLGFYSNQPQHF.

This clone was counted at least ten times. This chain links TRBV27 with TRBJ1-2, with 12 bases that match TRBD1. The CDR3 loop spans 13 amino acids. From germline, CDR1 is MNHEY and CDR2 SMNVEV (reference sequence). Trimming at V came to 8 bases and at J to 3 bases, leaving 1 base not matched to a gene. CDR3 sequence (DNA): TGTGCCAGCGGGGACAGGGGGCACTATGGCTACACCTTC. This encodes CASGDRGHYGYTF.

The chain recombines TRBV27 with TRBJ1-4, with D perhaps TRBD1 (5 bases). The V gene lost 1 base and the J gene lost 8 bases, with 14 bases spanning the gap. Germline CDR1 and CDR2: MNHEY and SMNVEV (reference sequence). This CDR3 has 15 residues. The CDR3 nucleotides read TGTGCCAGCAGTTTATACTCAAGGGGTGAGGAAAAACTGTTTTTT. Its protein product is CASSLYSRGEEKLFF. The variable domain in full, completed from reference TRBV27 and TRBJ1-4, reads EAQVTQNPRYLITVTGKKLTVTCSQNMNHEYMSWYRQDPGLGLRQIYYSMNVEVTDKGDVPEGYKVSRKEKRNFPLILESPSPNQTSLYFCASSLYSRGEEKLFFGSGTQLSVL.

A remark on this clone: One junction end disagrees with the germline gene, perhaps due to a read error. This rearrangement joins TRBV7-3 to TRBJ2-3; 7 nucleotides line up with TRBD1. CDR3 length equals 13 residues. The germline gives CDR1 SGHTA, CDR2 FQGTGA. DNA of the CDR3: TGTGCCAGCAGCATAGAGGGGACAGCTACGCAGTATTTT. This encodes CASSIEGTATQYF.

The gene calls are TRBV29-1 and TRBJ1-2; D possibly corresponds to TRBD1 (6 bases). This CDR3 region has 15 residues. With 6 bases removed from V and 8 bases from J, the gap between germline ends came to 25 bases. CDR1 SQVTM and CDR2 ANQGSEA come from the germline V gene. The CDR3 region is CSVGSRGFSNQGYTF. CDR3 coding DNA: TGCAGCGTGGGTTCCAGGGGTTTCTCAAATCAGGGCTACACCTTC.

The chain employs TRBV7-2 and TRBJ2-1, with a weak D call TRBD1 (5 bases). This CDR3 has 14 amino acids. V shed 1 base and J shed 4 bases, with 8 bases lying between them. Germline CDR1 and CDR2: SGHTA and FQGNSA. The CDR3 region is CASSLVRGYNEQFF. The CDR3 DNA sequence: TGTGCCAGCAGCTTAGTTAGGGGATACAATGAGCAGTTCTTC.

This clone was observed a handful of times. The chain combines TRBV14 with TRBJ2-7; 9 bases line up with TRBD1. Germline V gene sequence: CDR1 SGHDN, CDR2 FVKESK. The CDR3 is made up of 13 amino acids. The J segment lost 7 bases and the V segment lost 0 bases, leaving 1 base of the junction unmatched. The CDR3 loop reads CASSQDGTGEQYF. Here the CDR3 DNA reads TGTGCCAGCAGCCAAGATGGGACAGGGGAGCAGTACTTC.

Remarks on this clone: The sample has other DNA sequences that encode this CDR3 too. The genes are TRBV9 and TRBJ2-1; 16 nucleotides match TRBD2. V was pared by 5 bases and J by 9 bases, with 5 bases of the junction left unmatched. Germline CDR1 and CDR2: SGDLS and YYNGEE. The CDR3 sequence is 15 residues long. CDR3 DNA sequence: TGTGCCAGCAGTGCCGGGACTAGCGGGAGGGGTGAGCAGTTCTTC. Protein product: CASSAGTSGRGEQFF.

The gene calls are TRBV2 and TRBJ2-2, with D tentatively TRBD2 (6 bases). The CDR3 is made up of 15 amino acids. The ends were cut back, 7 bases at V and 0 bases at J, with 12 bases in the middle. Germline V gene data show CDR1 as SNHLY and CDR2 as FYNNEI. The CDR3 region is CASTGSGSNTGELFF. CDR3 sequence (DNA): TGTGCCAGCACCGGCAGCGGGTCGAACACCGGGGAGCTGTTTTTT.

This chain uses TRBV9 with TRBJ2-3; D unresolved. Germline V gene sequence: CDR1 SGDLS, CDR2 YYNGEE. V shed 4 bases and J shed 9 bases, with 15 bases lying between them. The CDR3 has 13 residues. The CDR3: CASSPLTGSTQYF. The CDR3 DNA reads TGTGCCAGCAGCCCCCTTACCGGGTCAACGCAGTATTTT.

The CDR3 loop is CASSVRLAGGGRSTDTQYF. Here the CDR3 DNA reads TGTGCCAGCAGCGTCAGACTAGCGGGAGGGGGGAGAAGCACAGATACGCAGTATTTT. V gene TRBV3-1 (or the pseudogene TRBV3-2) combines with J gene TRBJ2-3; TRBD2 agrees at 14 bases. CDR1 is LGHDT and CDR2 is YNNKEL in the germline V gene (reference sequence). V lost 5 bases and J lost 0; bases outside the gene matches: 10. This CDR3 region has 19 residues.

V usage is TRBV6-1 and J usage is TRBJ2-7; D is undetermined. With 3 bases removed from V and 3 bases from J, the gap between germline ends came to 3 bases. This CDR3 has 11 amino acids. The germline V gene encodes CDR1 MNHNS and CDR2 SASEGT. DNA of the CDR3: TGTGCCAGCAGTGACGGCTACGAGCAGTACTTC. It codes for CASSDGYEQYF.

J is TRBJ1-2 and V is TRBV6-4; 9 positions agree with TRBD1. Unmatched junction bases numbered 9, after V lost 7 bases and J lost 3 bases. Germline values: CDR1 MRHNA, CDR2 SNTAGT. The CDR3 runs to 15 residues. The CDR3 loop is CASNPGTGKDYGYTF. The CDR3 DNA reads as TGTGCCAGCAATCCCGGGACAGGGAAAGACTATGGCTACACCTTC.

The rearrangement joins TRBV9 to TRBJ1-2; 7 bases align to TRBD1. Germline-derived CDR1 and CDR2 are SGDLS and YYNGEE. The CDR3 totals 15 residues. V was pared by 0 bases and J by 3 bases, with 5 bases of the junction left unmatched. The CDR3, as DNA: TGTGCCAGCAGCGTAGGTGACAGGGAAGACTATGGCTACACCTTC. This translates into CASSVGDREDYGYTF.

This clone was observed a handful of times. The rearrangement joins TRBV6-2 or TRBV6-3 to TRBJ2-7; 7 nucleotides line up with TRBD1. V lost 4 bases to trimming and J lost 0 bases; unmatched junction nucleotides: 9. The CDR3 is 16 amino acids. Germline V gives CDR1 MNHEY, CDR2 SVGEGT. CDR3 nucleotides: TGTGCCAGCAGTTCTCTAATGACAGGGAGCTCCTACGAGCAGTACTTC. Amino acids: CASSSLMTGSSYEQYF.

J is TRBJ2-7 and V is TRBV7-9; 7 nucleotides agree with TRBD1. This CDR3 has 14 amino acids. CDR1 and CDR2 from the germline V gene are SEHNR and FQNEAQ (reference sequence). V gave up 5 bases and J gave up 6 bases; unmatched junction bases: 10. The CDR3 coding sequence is TGTGCCAGCAGCATTACAGGGGTCGGCGTCGAGCAGTACTTC. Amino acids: CASSITGVGVEQYF.

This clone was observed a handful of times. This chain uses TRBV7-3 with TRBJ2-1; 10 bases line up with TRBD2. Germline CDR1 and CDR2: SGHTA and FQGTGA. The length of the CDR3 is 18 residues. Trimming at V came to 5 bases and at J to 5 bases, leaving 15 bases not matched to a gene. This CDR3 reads CASSTKGPQRGGNNEQFF. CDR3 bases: TGTGCCAGCAGCACTAAAGGCCCTCAGCGGGGGGGCAACAATGAGCAGTTCTTC.

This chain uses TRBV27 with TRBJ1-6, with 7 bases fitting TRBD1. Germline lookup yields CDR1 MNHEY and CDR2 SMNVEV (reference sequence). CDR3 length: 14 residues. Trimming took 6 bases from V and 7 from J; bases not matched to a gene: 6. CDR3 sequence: CASRNRGKNSPLHF. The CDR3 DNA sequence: TGTGCCAGCAGAAACAGGGGTAAGAATTCACCCCTCCACTTT.

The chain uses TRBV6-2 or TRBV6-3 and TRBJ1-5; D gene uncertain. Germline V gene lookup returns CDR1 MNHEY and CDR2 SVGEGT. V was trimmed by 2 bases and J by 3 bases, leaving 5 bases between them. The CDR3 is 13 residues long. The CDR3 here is CASSYRSNQPQHF. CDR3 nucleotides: TGTGCCAGCAGTTACCGTTCCAATCAGCCCCAGCATTTT.

CDR3 residues: CASSRLAGFSYEQYF. The CDR3 coding sequence is TGCGCCAGCAGCCGACTAGCGGGGTTCTCCTACGAGCAGTACTTC. The chain uses TRBV4-1 and TRBJ2-7; 11 bases fit TRBD2. The CDR3 length is 15 residues. Trimming cost V 4 bases and J 0 bases; bases outside gene matches: 2. The V gene's germline CDR1 is MGHRA and CDR2 YSYEKL.

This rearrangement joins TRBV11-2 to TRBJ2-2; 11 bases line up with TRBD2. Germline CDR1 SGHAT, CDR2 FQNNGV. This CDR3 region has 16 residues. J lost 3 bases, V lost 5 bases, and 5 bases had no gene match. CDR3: CASSTGTSGYTGELFF. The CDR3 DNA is TGTGCCAGCAGCACCGGGACTAGCGGATACACCGGGGAGCTGTTTTTT.